This T cell receptor (beta chain) was observed in a study of blood T cells in healthy people across ages (dated by TCRdb to the mid-2010s). General notes on the study: In model experiments, template switching captured about one uniquely barcoded TCR beta cDNA molecule for every two T cells. To track age-related changes in TCR beta repertoire diversity, the study relied on deep sequencing normalized with unique cDNA molecular identifiers. The donors were split into four age groups: young (average 16 years), middle-aged (roughly 42), aged (more than 55) and long-lived (roughly 77). Donors of different ages were randomly distributed across sequencing lanes to avoid experimental bias. For two donors (one aged 18 to 30 and one aged 80 or older), the study analyzed two additional independent replicas of 1 million unique cDNA reads from the same blood draw. Study-level results and caveats: Compared with the aged group, the long-lived group had more naive CD4+ T cells, fewer expanded clones and increased TCR diversity, a pattern suggesting age selection. Because donor CMV infection status was unknown, age-related changes in expanded clonotypes were potentially confounded. As age increased, observed TCR beta diversity per million T cells dropped in a roughly linear way, and a significant reduction was already evident by age roughly 36. Estimates of total diversity based on one million sequenced T cells were considered lower bounds and underestimates. Since profiling was done on bulk unsorted PBMCs, naive and antigen-experienced compartments could not be conclusively compared. A strong correlation was found between observed TCR beta diversity and the percentage of naive T cells measured by flow cytometry.

The donors were under 40 Caucasian individuals from Russia, aged roughly 6 to 100 years, who were systemically healthy. Each donor gave 8 to 10 milliliters of peripheral blood, drawn into EDTA-treated Vacutainer tubes. Ficoll-Paque density-gradient centrifugation was used to isolate PBMCs, with at least 7 million obtained per sample. Trizol reagent was used to extract total RNA from PBMCs, with at least 6 micrograms per sample. The percentages of naive CD45RAhigh/CD27high T cells were determined by flow cytometry on a PBMC aliquot from every donor. Library preparation used 5' RACE. Sequencing was carried out with an Illumina HiSeq 2500. A second PCR of about 6 to 11 cycles was performed with a sample-barcoded 5' primer and a J-beta primer mix. A unique molecular identifier was introduced onto each TCR beta cDNA molecule by a template-switch 5' adaptor carrying 12 random nucleotides. Each sample yielded at least 3 million CDR3-containing paired-end reads. All of the RNA was converted into first-strand cDNA using the Mint cDNA synthesis kit, with a TRBC-specific oligonucleotide serving as the primer. After uracil-DNA glycosylase treatment, a first 18-cycle PCR used universal primers M1SS and BC2_uni_R on all cDNA. Processing in the source paper ran as follows. Normalization of each sample was performed by random selection of 1 million high-quality reads, each carrying a distinct molecular identifier. Instead of being binned into consensus sequences, reads that shared molecular identifiers were thrown out. MiTCR, with a Q25 quality threshold and the strictest error-elimination algorithm, was used for CDR3 identification, clonotype clustering and error correction. A nonparametric unseen species model with Euler transformation was used to estimate a lower bound on total TCR beta diversity. TCRdb trimmed the raw reads at Q25, called clones with MiXCR and kept productive beta chains. Here each entry gathers all rows of one CDR3 protein and keeps the most common genes and DNA. For this entry, the V and J calls and clone size follow TCRdb and not the study's own pipeline. Within this sample are about 680,000 distinct CDR3 sequences, with 49% of them counted one time only. The ten biggest clones cover 25% to 35% of the sample.

V drops 0 bases and J drops 1 base, leaving 7 bases in between. The CDR3 holds 15 amino acids from the cysteine to the phenylalanine. CDR3 DNA only is kept here, 45 bases in frame from base 1. The germline V gene (reference sequence) provides CDR1 LNHNV and CDR2 YYDKDF. Notes on this clonotype: Its binding antigen is unknown. There are no base qualities to consult, and no much larger clone falls within one base.

This receptor was taken from an older woman in good health. The sequenced sample consisted of blood. The V and J segments used are TRBV15 and TRBJ1-5; the D region possibly corresponds to TRBD1 (5 bases align). The CDR3 amino acid sequence is: CATSREGRSNQPQHF. The DNA sequence is as follows: TGTGCCACCAGCAGAGAGGGACGGAGCAATCAGCCCCAGCATTTT.